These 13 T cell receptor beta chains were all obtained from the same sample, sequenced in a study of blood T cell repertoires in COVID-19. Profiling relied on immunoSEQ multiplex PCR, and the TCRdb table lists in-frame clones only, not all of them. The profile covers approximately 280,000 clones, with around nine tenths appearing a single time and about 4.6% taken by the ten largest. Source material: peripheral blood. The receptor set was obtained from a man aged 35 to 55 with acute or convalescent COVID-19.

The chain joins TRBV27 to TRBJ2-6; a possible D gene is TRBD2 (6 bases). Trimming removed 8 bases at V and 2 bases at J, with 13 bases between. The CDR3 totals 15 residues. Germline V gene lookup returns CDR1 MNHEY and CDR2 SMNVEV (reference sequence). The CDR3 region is CASRRGSAGANVLTF. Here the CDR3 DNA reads TGTGCCAGCCGCCGGGGGTCTGCTGGGGCCAACGTCCTGACTTTC. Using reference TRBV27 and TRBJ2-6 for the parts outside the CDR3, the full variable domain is EAQVTQNPRYLITVTGKKLTVTCSQNMNHEYMSWYRQDPGLGLRQIYYSMNVEVTDKGDVPEGYKVSRKEKRNFPLILESPSPNQTSLYFCASRRGSAGANVLTFGAGSRLTVL.

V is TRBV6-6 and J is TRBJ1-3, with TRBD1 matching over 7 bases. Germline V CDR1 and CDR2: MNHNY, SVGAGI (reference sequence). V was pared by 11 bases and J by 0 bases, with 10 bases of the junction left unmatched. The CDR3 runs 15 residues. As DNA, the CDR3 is TGTGCCGTGGGGTCGGGACAGAGCTCTGGAAACACCATATATTTT. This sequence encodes CAVGSGQSSGNTIYF.

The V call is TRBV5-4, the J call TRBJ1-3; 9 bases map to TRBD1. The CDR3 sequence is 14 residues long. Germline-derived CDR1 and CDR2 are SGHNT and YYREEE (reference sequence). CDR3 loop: CATYTGGGGNTIYF. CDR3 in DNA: TGTGCGACCTACACAGGGGGCGGTGGAAACACCATATATTTT.

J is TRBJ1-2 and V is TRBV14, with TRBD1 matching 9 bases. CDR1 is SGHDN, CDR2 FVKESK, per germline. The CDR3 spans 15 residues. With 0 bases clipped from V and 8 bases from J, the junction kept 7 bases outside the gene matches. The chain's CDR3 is CASSQDEGQGWGYTF. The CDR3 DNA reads TGTGCCAGCAGCCAAGACGAGGGACAGGGTTGGGGCTACACCTTC.

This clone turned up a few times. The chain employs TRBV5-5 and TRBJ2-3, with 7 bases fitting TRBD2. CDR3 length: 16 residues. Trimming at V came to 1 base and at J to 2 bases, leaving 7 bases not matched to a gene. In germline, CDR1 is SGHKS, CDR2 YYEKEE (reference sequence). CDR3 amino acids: CASSLWLAELTDTQYF. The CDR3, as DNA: TGTGCCAGCAGCTTGTGGCTAGCGGAGCTCACAGATACGCAGTATTTT.

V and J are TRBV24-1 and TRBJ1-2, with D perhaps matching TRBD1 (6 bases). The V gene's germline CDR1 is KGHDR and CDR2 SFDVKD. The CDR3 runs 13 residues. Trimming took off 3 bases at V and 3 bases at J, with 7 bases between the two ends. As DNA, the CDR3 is TGTGCCACCAGTGATCAGGGGTACTATGGCTACACCTTC. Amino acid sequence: CATSDQGYYGYTF.

The CDR3, as DNA: TGCGCCAGCAATGGACTAGCGGGGAGGGAAGATACGCAGTATTTT. Protein product: CASNGLAGREDTQYF. V usage is TRBV10-2 and J usage is TRBJ2-3; 12 nucleotides line up with TRBD2. This CDR3 is 15 amino acids long. The junction had 7 bases not matched to a gene; V was cut back by 7 bases and J by 5 bases. CDR1 is WSHSY, CDR2 SAAADI, per germline.

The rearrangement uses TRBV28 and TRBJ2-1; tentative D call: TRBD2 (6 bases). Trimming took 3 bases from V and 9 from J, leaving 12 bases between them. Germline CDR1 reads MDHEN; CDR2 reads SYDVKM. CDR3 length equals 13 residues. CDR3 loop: CASSFGGWGEQFF. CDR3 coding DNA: TGTGCCAGCAGTTTCGGGGGATGGGGTGAGCAGTTCTTC.

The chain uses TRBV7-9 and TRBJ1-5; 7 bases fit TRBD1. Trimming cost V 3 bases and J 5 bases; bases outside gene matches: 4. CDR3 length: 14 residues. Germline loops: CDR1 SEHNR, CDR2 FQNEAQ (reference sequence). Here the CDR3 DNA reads TGTGCCAGCAGCTTTTGGGACAGTCATCAGCCCCAGCATTTT. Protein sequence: CASSFWDSHQPQHF. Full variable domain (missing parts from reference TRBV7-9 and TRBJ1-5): DTGVSQNPRHKITKRGQNVTFRCDPISEHNRLYWYRQTLGQGPEFLTYFQNEAQLEKSRLLSDRFSAERPKGSFSTLEIQRTEQGDSAMYLCASSFWDSHQPQHFGDGTRLSIL.

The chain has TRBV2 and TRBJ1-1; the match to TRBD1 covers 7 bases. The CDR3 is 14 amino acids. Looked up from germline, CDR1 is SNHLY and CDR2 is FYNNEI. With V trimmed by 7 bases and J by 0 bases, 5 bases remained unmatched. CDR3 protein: CASTPDRVNTEAFF. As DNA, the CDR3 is TGTGCCAGCACTCCTGACAGGGTGAACACTGAAGCTTTCTTT.

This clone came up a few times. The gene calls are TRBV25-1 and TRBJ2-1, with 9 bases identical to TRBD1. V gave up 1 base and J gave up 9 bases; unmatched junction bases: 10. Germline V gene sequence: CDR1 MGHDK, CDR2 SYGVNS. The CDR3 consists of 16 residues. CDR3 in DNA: TGTGCCAGCAGTGAATTGACAGGACAGGGGTCCATTGAGCAGTTCTTC. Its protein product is CASSELTGQGSIEQFF. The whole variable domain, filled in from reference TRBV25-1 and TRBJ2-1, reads EADIYQTPRYLVIGTGKKITLECSQTMGHDKMYWYQQDPGMELHLIHYSYGVNSTEKGDLSSESTVSRIRTEHFPLTLESARPSHTSQYLCASSELTGQGSIEQFFGPGTRLTVL.

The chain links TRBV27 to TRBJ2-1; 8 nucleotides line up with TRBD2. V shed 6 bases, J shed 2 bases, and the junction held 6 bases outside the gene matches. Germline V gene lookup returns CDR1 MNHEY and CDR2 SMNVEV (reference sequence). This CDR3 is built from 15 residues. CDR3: CASRPSGGPYNEQFF. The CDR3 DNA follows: TGTGCCAGCAGACCAAGCGGGGGCCCCTACAATGAGCAGTTCTTC.

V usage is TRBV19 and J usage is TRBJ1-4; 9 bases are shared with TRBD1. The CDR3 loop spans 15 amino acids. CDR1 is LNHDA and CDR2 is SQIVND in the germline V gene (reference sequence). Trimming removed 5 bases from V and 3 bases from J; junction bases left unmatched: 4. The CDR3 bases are TGTGCCAGTAGTCCCCGACAGGGGGCTAATGAAAAACTGTTTTTT. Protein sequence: CASSPRQGANEKLFF.